This T cell receptor (beta chain) stems from a study of regulatory T cells in long-lasting Graves disease. CDR3 length equals 15 residues. V lost 0 bases and J lost 1, with 9 bases in between. The V gene's germline CDR1 is KGHSH and CDR2 LQKENI. In building TCR beta libraries, iRepertoire HTBI primers were used together with Arm-PCR of CDR3 regions. Each CDR3 protein is one row after TCRdb ran MiXCR on the multiplex PCR reads. This sample has a few hundred thousand distinct CDR3 sequences, with around 15% found just once. This clonotype was detected many times. Time point: newly diagnosed GD, antithyroid drugs for less than 3 months. RNA isolated from PBMCs was used to make the TCR library. The EDTA tubes were filled with around 9.2 milliliters of drawn peripheral blood. Separately, the same data were catalogued under a study of T cells in Graves' hyperthyroidism and ophthalmopathy. As that report states: Through a model of 13 V-J features, ophthalmopathy was separated from stable hyperthyroidism.

The J gene is TRBJ2-5, the V gene TRBV18; D is ambiguous. The source is a woman in her forties or fifties with Graves disease. The specimen comprised peripheral blood mononuclear cells (PBMCs), sampled at new diagnosis, from a patient treated with antithyroid drugs. CDR3 protein: CASSPPGVPQETQYF. CDR3 sequence (DNA): TGTGCCAGCTCACCACCAGGAGTACCCCAAGAGACCCAGTACTTC.